The 22 T cell receptor beta chains below all came from one sample that was sequenced in a study of human T cells and chemical hapten exposure. TCRdb ran MiXCR on the RACE reads and lists one entry per CDR3 protein. In the table there are more than 85,000 distinct CDR3 sequences, roughly 8.5% of which are singletons. The time point is: pre-sensitization, week 0. Treatment noted: therapeutic diphenylcyclopropenone sensitization with weekly scalp DPC. The sequencing used whole blood, collected in connection with sensitization to the hapten diphenylcyclopropenone (DPC). The receptors originated from a man aged 40-55 years with alopecia areata. Some clones in this sample may be carry-over from other donors' samples.

The sample holds many counts of this clonotype. The chain uses TRBV29-1 and TRBJ1-2; D gene unclear. Germline V lookup: CDR1 SQVTM, CDR2 ANQGSEA. The V and J ends lost 8 bases and 8 bases respectively, with 18 bases between them. CDR3 length: 12 amino acids. The CDR3 here is CSIKDDVAGYTF. The CDR3 DNA reads as TGCAGCATAAAAGACGACGTTGCCGGCTACACCTTC.

This clonotype was recorded at least ten times. The J gene is TRBJ1-2, the V gene TRBV10-3; D is unclear. This CDR3 comprises 14 residues. CDR1 ENHRY and CDR2 SYGVKD come from the germline V gene. V lost 0 bases and J 2 bases, leaving 7 bases between the germline ends. CDR3 amino acids: CAISESLVNYGYTF. The CDR3 bases are TGTGCCATCAGTGAGTCGCTCGTCAACTATGGCTACACCTTC.

The CDR3 loop is CASSFGGREYNEQFF. The CDR3 bases are TGTGCCAGCAGCTTTGGCGGGAGGGAGTACAATGAGCAGTTCTTC. The gene calls are TRBV11-3 and TRBJ2-1; 9 bases map to TRBD2. Germline CDR1 is SGHNT and CDR2 is YENEEA. V dropped 3 bases and J dropped 4; count of bases not matched to a gene: 4. The CDR3 contains 15 residues. Variable domain in full (rest from reference TRBV11-3 and TRBJ2-1): EAGVVQSPRYKIIEKKQPVAFWCNPISGHNTLYWYLQNLGQGPELLIRYENEEAVDDSQLPKDRFSAERLKGVDSTLKIQPAELGDSAVYLCASSFGGREYNEQFFGPGTRLTVL.

The V gene is TRBV6-5, the J gene TRBJ1-2; D gene ambiguous. Trimming cost V 2 bases and J 2 bases, with 9 bases left between them. CDR3 size: 14 residues. Germline CDR1 reads MNHEY; CDR2 reads SVGAGI. CDR3 residues: CASSYGVGNYGYTF. The CDR3 DNA follows: TGTGCCAGCAGTTACGGCGTCGGGAACTATGGCTACACCTTC.

This clonotype was counted ten times or more. The chain combines TRBV30 with TRBJ2-7; D might be TRBD1 or TRBD2, each matching 5 bases. The germline gives CDR1 GTSNPN, CDR2 SVGIG (reference sequence). V was pared by 4 bases and J by 1 base, with 17 bases between. The CDR3 is 15 residues long. For the CDR3, the DNA is TGTGCCTGGACGGTCGGGGCTCAGGTATCCTACGAGCAGTACTTC. It translates to CAWTVGAQVSYEQYF.

This clonotype was seen ten or more times. The V gene is TRBV29-1, the J gene TRBJ2-1, with D tentatively TRBD1 (6 bases). Germline CDR1 SQVTM, CDR2 ANQGSEA. The CDR3 loop spans 12 amino acids. Trimming shortened V by 7 bases and J by 5 bases, and 12 bases separated the two germline ends. CDR3 loop: CSGTVSHNEQFF. The CDR3 DNA sequence: TGCAGCGGGACAGTTAGCCACAATGAGCAGTTCTTC.

This clonotype has a handful of counts. This chain links TRBV6-2 or TRBV6-3 with TRBJ1-5; 7 bases agree with TRBD1. The trim removed 5 bases at V and 9 bases at J, leaving 7 bases unmatched. The CDR3 sequence is 13 residues long. Germline assignment: CDR1 MNHEY and CDR2 SVGEGT. CDR3 bases: TGTGCCAGCAGTCTCAGGGGGGTGTGGCCCCAGCATTTT. This codes for CASSLRGVWPQHF.

This clonotype was counted many times. V and J are TRBV12-3 or TRBV12-4 and TRBJ2-3; a weak D match, TRBD2 (6 bases). The CDR3 is 15 amino acids. V dropped 4 bases and J dropped 2 bases, with 13 bases sitting between them. The chain's CDR3 is CASSSRTKNTDTQYF. The CDR3 DNA reads TGTGCCAGCAGTTCCCGGACTAAGAACACAGATACGCAGTATTTT.

This clonotype was detected ten times or more. The rearrangement links TRBV5-1 to TRBJ1-5, with a weak D call TRBD1 (5 bases). The V gene's germline CDR1 is SGHRS and CDR2 YFSETQ. Trimming pared 4 bases from V and 0 bases from J, leaving 11 bases between. The CDR3 is 15 residues long. CDR3 amino acids: CASSPDGHSNQPQHF. The CDR3 region has the DNA TGCGCCAGCAGCCCGGACGGACATAGCAATCAGCCCCAGCATTTT.

This clonotype came up a few times. The chain combines TRBV7-2 with TRBJ2-3; 15 bases agree with TRBD2. Trimming at V came to 5 bases and at J to 6 bases, leaving 9 bases not matched to a gene. The V gene's germline CDR1 is SGHTA and CDR2 FQGNSA. The CDR3 runs 17 residues. In DNA, the CDR3 is TGTGCCAGCAGCCGTGGACTAGCGGGAGGGCCAGGGGATACGCAGTATTTT. Protein sequence: CASSRGLAGGPGDTQYF. The full variable domain, rest sourced from reference TRBV7-2 and TRBJ2-3, is GAGVSQSPSNKVTEKGKDVELRCDPISGHTALYWYRQSLGQGLEFLIYFQGNSAPDKSGLPSDRFSAERTGGSVSTLTIQRTQQEDSAVYLCASSRGLAGGPGDTQYFGPGTRLTVL.

V is TRBV14 and J is TRBJ2-3; TRBD2 aligns across 7 bases. CDR1 and CDR2 from the germline V gene are SGHDN and FVKESK. The trim removed 4 bases at V and 3 bases at J, leaving 4 bases unmatched. There are 14 residues in the CDR3. CDR3 DNA sequence: TGTGCCAGCAGCCCAAGGACTAGAACAGATACGCAGTATTTT. This codes for CASSPRTRTDTQYF.

V gene TRBV7-2 combines with J gene TRBJ2-3, with no clear D. This CDR3 comprises 13 residues. Trimming removed 5 bases from V and 5 bases from J, with 11 bases in between. Germline V gene lookup returns CDR1 SGHTA and CDR2 FQGNSA. CDR3 residues: CASSPLSGDTQYF. The CDR3 DNA reads TGTGCCAGCAGCCCCCTCAGTGGAGATACGCAGTATTTT.

This clonotype was seen many times. V usage is TRBV28 and J usage is TRBJ1-3; D not certain. This CDR3 has 13 residues. Germline V gene sequence: CDR1 MDHEN, CDR2 SYDVKM. V gave up 6 bases and J gave up 2 bases, with 8 bases separating them. The CDR3 loop reads CASRGGPGNTIYF. The CDR3 nucleotides are TGTGCCAGCAGAGGAGGGCCTGGAAACACCATATATTTT.

This clonotype was counted at least ten times. J is TRBJ2-3 and V is TRBV27, with TRBD2 identical over 10 bases. Germline trimming cut 5 bases from V and 3 bases from J; bases unmatched to any gene: 5. Germline loops: CDR1 MNHEY, CDR2 SMNVEV (reference sequence). This CDR3 region has 15 residues. Here the CDR3 DNA reads TGTGCCAGCAGTCTCCAGACTAGCGGGACAGATACGCAGTATTTT. It translates to CASSLQTSGTDTQYF.

The table lists this clonotype with many counts. The V gene is TRBV14, the J gene TRBJ1-6, with a tentative D call TRBD1 (6 bases). The CDR3 has 17 amino acids. Per the germline V gene, CDR1 is SGHDN and CDR2 is FVKESK. The germline V and J ends were trimmed by 1 base and 5 bases, with 15 bases remaining between them. CDR3 sequence (DNA): TGTGCCAGCAGCCAAGCGGCGGGGGGCATCGATAATTCACCCCTCCACTTT. As protein: CASSQAAGGIDNSPLHF.

The chain is built from TRBV20-1 and TRBJ2-7, with 8 bases that match TRBD1. Germline CDR1 and CDR2: DFQATT and SNEGSKA (reference sequence). The CDR3 extends over 15 amino acids. V shed 0 bases and J 0 bases; nucleotides not matched to a gene: 4. Written as DNA, the CDR3 is TGCAGTGCTAGAGACGGACAGGGCCTCTCCTACGAGCAGTACTTC. Its translation: CSARDGQGLSYEQYF.

The table lists this clonotype with many counts. The rearrangement links TRBV24-1 to TRBJ2-1; 7 bases are shared with TRBD1. V dropped 6 bases and J dropped 15; count of bases not matched to a gene: 10. Germline loops: CDR1 KGHDR, CDR2 SFDVKD. The CDR3 runs 12 residues. CDR3 region: CATSSLGTVLFF. CDR3 in DNA: TGTGCCACCAGTAGCCTCGGGACAGTGCTGTTCTTC.

A few counts support this clonotype. This chain uses TRBV2 with TRBJ2-4; no clear D. This CDR3 has 15 residues. Per the germline V gene, CDR1 is SNHLY and CDR2 is FYNNEI. Trimming shortened V by 7 bases and J by 0 bases, and 13 bases separated the two germline ends. The CDR3 sequence is CASILSRVAKNIQYF. CDR3 sequence (DNA): TGTGCCAGCATCTTAAGTCGGGTAGCCAAAAACATTCAGTACTTC.

V usage is TRBV21-1 and J usage is TRBJ2-2. TRBV21-1 is termed a pseudogene. The CDR3 loop spans 17 amino acids. The CDR3 bases are TGTGCCAGCAGCAAAGCGGGACCTCACGCGAACACCGGGGAGCTGTTTTTT. This sequence encodes CASSKAGPHANTGELFF.

This clonotype was seen repeatedly, ten times or more. The rearrangement uses TRBV28 and TRBJ1-1; D uncertain. V was clipped by 7 bases and J by 11 bases, with 17 bases between them. Germline CDR1 reads MDHEN; CDR2 reads SYDVKM. The CDR3 spans 12 residues. CDR3 protein: CASNRVGEGAFF. CDR3 in DNA: TGTGCCAGCAATAGGGTTGGGGAAGGGGCTTTCTTT.

This clonotype was observed many times. The gene calls are TRBV24-1 and TRBJ1-1; D ambiguous. Trimming took off 4 bases at V and 7 bases at J, with 18 bases between the two ends. The CDR3 length is 15 residues. Germline CDR1 is KGHDR and CDR2 is SFDVKD. CDR3 DNA sequence: TGTGCCACCAGTGACCCGACGGGAGGCAGAGATGAAGCTTTCTTT. Translated: CATSDPTGGRDEAFF.

About this clonotype itself: Given a much more abundant clone one base away, this may be a read error. The gene calls are TRBV6-6 and TRBJ2-3, with 9 bases that match TRBD2. The germline CDR1 and CDR2 sequences are MNHNY and SVGAGI (reference sequence). The CDR3 totals 16 residues. Here the CDR3 DNA reads TGTGCCAGCAGTCGGCTGACTAGCGGCATCACAAATACGCAGTATTTT. It encodes CASSRLTSGITNTQYF.